This entry lists 30 T cell receptor beta chains sequenced from one sample in a study of CD8 T cells in Susac syndrome. Reverse transcription of roughly 0.5 to 1 ug RNA used random hexamers. MiXCR, run by TCRdb on the immunoSEQ multiplex PCR reads, gives a single entry per CDR3 protein. The sample lists 150,000 to 200,000 distinct CDR3 sequences, 94% occurring once. Input material: CD4+ T cells from PBMCs. These receptors originate from a human donor with multiple sclerosis.

The gene calls are TRBV10-2 and TRBJ2-2; D possibly uses TRBD1 or TRBD2 (6 bases each). Per germline, CDR1 WSHSY and CDR2 SAAADI. V was pared by 7 bases and J by 5 bases, with 14 bases between. This CDR3 spans 14 amino acids. Here the CDR3 DNA reads TGCGCCAGCAAGGGGGGACTGGGGACCGGGGAGCTGTTTTTT. Encoded protein: CASKGGLGTGELFF.

This chain uses TRBV7-9 with TRBJ2-1; D gene unclear. CDR1 is SEHNR, CDR2 FQNEAQ, per germline (reference sequence). The V and J ends lost 1 base and 10 bases respectively, with 14 bases between them. CDR3 length: 14 amino acids. The CDR3 is CASSLGQAVGEQFF. The DNA for the CDR3 is TGTGCCAGCAGCTTAGGGCAGGCCGTTGGCGAGCAGTTCTTC.

The rearrangement joins TRBV29-1 to TRBJ2-4, with D possibly being TRBD1 or TRBD2 (5 bases each). The CDR3 covers 12 residues. Between the trimmed V and J ends, which lost 4 bases and 9 bases, there was a span of 13 bases. Per the germline V gene, CDR1 is SQVTM and CDR2 is ANQGSEA. The CDR3 nucleotides are TGCAGCGTTGTCCAGGGAGATTCCATTCAGTACTTC. Its translation is CSVVQGDSIQYF.

The rearrangement links TRBV27 to TRBJ2-5; 9 nucleotides agree with TRBD2. J was trimmed by 0 bases and V by 5 bases; bases with no gene match: 4. From germline, CDR1 is MNHEY and CDR2 SMNVEV (reference sequence). The CDR3 loop spans 15 amino acids. The chain's CDR3 is CASSGTSSNQETQYF. CDR3 DNA sequence: TGTGCCAGCAGTGGGACTAGCAGCAACCAAGAGACCCAGTACTTC.

The chain is built from TRBV7-8 and TRBJ2-2; D is uncertain. V gave up 5 bases and J gave up 8 bases, with 21 bases separating them. This CDR3 is 16 amino acids long. Germline V lookup: CDR1 SGHVS, CDR2 FQNEAQ. This CDR3 is CASSPVPELGLGELFF. In DNA form, the CDR3 reads TGTGCCAGCAGCCCAGTCCCAGAACTCGGGTTGGGGGAGCTGTTTTTT.

The chain combines TRBV7-8 with TRBJ2-1, with TRBD2 identical over 13 bases. The CDR3 has 20 amino acids. V gave up 8 bases and J gave up 1 base; unmatched junction bases: 17. CDR1 is SGHVS and CDR2 is FQNEAQ in the germline V gene. CDR3 in amino acids: CASQTHPTSGRALSYNEQFF. The CDR3 coding sequence is TGTGCCAGCCAAACACACCCCACTAGCGGGAGGGCCCTATCCTACAATGAGCAGTTCTTC.

V usage is TRBV7-3 and J usage is TRBJ2-1; 7 bases match TRBD2. Germline-derived CDR1 and CDR2 are SGHTA and FQGTGA. With 4 bases clipped from V and 9 bases from J, the junction kept 12 bases outside the gene matches. The CDR3 covers 15 residues. This CDR3 is CASSSAGAPQAEQFF. The CDR3, as DNA: TGTGCCAGCAGCTCCGCGGGAGCCCCACAAGCTGAGCAGTTCTTC.

In its sample, this clonotype was seen once. In DNA form, the CDR3 reads TGTGCCAGCAGCCCTTCACAGCTTGGCCATGGCTACACCTTC. This gives the protein CASSPSQLGHGYTF. The V gene is TRBV11-2, the J gene TRBJ1-2; D unclear. This CDR3 contains 14 residues. Germline CDR1 and CDR2: SGHAT and FQNNGV. V was cut by 5 bases and J by 6 bases, with 16 bases left in between.

The gene calls are TRBV20-1 and TRBJ1-1; tentatively, D is TRBD1 (5 bases). V was pared by 2 bases and J by 1 base, with 26 bases between. There are 19 residues in the CDR3. Germline CDR1 and CDR2: DFQATT and SNEGSKA (reference sequence). This CDR3 reads CSARHITRWGEERNTEAFF. The CDR3, as DNA: TGCAGTGCTAGACACATCACCAGGTGGGGGGAGGAAAGGAACACTGAAGCTTTCTTT.

This chain connects TRBV12-3 or TRBV12-4 to TRBJ2-6, with no clear D. CDR3 length equals 15 residues. Trimming stripped 3 bases from V and 2 bases from J, with 8 bases between. Here the CDR3 DNA reads TGTGCCAGCAGTTTGTCGACGGCTGGGGCCAACGTCCTGACTTTC. The encoded protein is CASSLSTAGANVLTF.

The CDR3 loop is CSVEDHYEQYF. CDR3 coding DNA: TGCAGCGTTGAGGACCACTACGAGCAGTACTTC. The rearrangement uses TRBV29-1 and TRBJ2-7; D remains unclear. The CDR3 has 11 residues. Germline CDR1 reads SQVTM; CDR2 reads ANQGSEA. V was shortened by 3 bases and J by 3 bases, with 6 bases between the two germline ends.

The chain joins TRBV18 to TRBJ2-1, with a tentative D call TRBD1 (7 bases). The ends were cut back, 6 bases at V and 9 bases at J, with 24 bases in the middle. This CDR3 is built from 16 residues. CDR1 and CDR2 from the germline V gene are KGHSH and LQKENI. CDR3 nucleotides: TGTGCCAGCTCGCCCAGTGCCACAGGGGCGCGGGGTGAGCAGTTCTTC. Translating gives CASSPSATGARGEQFF. The full variable domain, its missing parts supplied by reference TRBV18 and TRBJ2-1, is NAGVMQNPRHLVRRRGQEARLRCSPMKGHSHVYWYRQLPEEGLKFMVYLQKENIIDESGMPKERFSAEFPKEGPSILRIQQVVRGDSAAYFCASSPSATGARGEQFFGPGTRLTVL.

The J gene is TRBJ2-7, the V gene TRBV29-1; no reliable D call. The CDR3 totals 13 residues. Trimming left V 4 bases short and J 0 bases short, with 10 bases between. Germline V gives CDR1 SQVTM, CDR2 ANQGSEA. The CDR3 spells CSVVPGRSYEQYF. The CDR3 nucleotides read TGCAGCGTTGTACCGGGTCGCTCCTACGAGCAGTACTTC.

This chain uses TRBV20-1 with TRBJ2-7; no reliable D call. Germline loops: CDR1 DFQATT, CDR2 SNEGSKA (reference sequence). The V and J ends lost 4 bases and 3 bases respectively, with 7 bases between them. The CDR3 is 11 residues long. CDR3 region: CSAMFVYEQYF. For the CDR3, the DNA is TGCAGTGCTATGTTTGTCTACGAGCAGTACTTC.

In DNA, the CDR3 is TGCGCCAGCAGCATCGACAGGGCTAACTATGGCTACACCTTC. Its translation: CASSIDRANYGYTF. The chain is built from TRBV5-1 and TRBJ1-2; 7 bases match TRBD1. V lost 4 bases, J lost 0 bases, and 3 bases stayed unmatched. Germline V CDR1 and CDR2: SGHRS, YFSETQ. This CDR3 spans 14 amino acids. Together with reference TRBV5-1 and TRBJ1-2, the CDR3 gives the full variable domain: KAGVTQTPRYLIKTRGQQVTLSCSPISGHRSVSWYQQTPGQGLQFLFEYFSETQRNKGNFPGRFSGRQFSNSRSEMNVSTLELGDSALYLCASSIDRANYGYTFGSGTRLTVV.

The chain links TRBV3-1 to TRBJ2-4; D call uncertain. Trimming shortened V by 5 bases and J by 5 bases, and 10 bases separated the two germline ends. The CDR3 has 13 residues. The germline V gene has CDR1 LGHDT and CDR2 YNNKEL (reference sequence). Here the CDR3 reads CASSYRLQNIQYF. The CDR3 bases are TGTGCCAGCAGCTACCGCCTTCAAAACATTCAGTACTTC.

The chain joins TRBV30 to TRBJ1-5; the D is unclear. Germline lookup yields CDR1 GTSNPN and CDR2 SVGIG (reference sequence). The CDR3 sequence is 13 residues long. With 0 bases removed from V and 3 bases from J, the gap between germline ends came to 6 bases. The chain's CDR3 is CAWSVRHNQPQHF. CDR3 bases: TGTGCCTGGAGTGTAAGACACAATCAGCCCCAGCATTTT. The full variable domain, in which reference TRBV30 and TRBJ1-5 provide the parts outside the CDR3, is SQTIHQWPATLVQPVGSPLSLECTVEGTSNPNLYWYRQAAGRGLQLLFYSVGIGQISSEVPQNLSASRPQDRQFILSSKKLLLSDSGFYLCAWSVRHNQPQHFGDGTRLSIL.

The V gene is TRBV19, the J gene TRBJ1-5, with 9 nucleotides matching TRBD1. V lost 4 bases, J lost 7 bases, and 5 bases stayed unmatched. This CDR3 comprises 14 residues. CDR1 is LNHDA and CDR2 is SQIVND in the germline V gene (reference sequence). Here the CDR3 DNA reads TGTGCCAGTAGTAAGGGACAGGGTCAACAGCCCCAGCATTTT. Encoded protein: CASSKGQGQQPQHF.

This clonotype was observed a single time. The genes are TRBV7-9 and TRBJ2-1, with D perhaps assigned TRBD1 or TRBD2 (7 bases each). The CDR3 loop spans 13 amino acids. V lost 3 bases to trimming and J lost 9 bases, with 12 bases between them. Germline V gives CDR1 SEHNR, CDR2 FQNEAQ (reference sequence). The CDR3 spells CASSFTGEGEQFF. The CDR3, as DNA: TGTGCCAGCAGCTTCACAGGGGAGGGTGAGCAGTTCTTC. Variable domain in full (rest from reference TRBV7-9 and TRBJ2-1): DTGVSQNPRHKITKRGQNVTFRCDPISEHNRLYWYRQTLGQGPEFLTYFQNEAQLEKSRLLSDRFSAERPKGSFSTLEIQRTEQGDSAMYLCASSFTGEGEQFFGPGTRLTVL.

The V call is TRBV12-3 or TRBV12-4, the J call TRBJ1-2, with 9 bases that match TRBD1. This CDR3 comprises 15 residues. The V gene end was trimmed by 4 bases and the J gene end by 4 bases; junction bases not matched to a gene: 7. CDR3 in DNA: TGTGCCAGCAGTTCACAGGGGGCACAATTCTATGGCTACACCTTC. Its translation is CASSSQGAQFYGYTF.

The V call is TRBV7-3, the J call TRBJ2-3; 7 bases are a match to TRBD1. CDR1 is SGHTA and CDR2 is FQGTGA in the germline V gene. CDR3 length: 14 residues. V was pared by 5 bases and J by 6 bases, with 8 bases of the junction left unmatched. DNA of the CDR3: TGTGCCAGCAGCCCCCGGACAGGCGGGGATACGCAGTATTTT. Its protein product is CASSPRTGGDTQYF.

The chain recombines TRBV4-1 with TRBJ2-2; 7 nucleotides line up with TRBD2. V lost 1 base, J lost 6 bases, and 14 bases stayed unmatched. Germline CDR1 MGHRA, CDR2 YSYEKL. The CDR3 has 18 residues. The CDR3 loop reads CASSQGSLRGGRAGELFF. The CDR3 nucleotides read TGCGCCAGCAGCCAAGGTAGCCTCCGGGGAGGGAGGGCCGGGGAGCTGTTTTTT.

The rearrangement joins TRBV27 to TRBJ1-1, with D uncertain. CDR3 length: 12 amino acids. V was cut by 4 bases and J by 5 bases, with 8 bases left in between. CDR1 and CDR2 from the germline V gene are MNHEY and SMNVEV (reference sequence). This CDR3 is CASSSSGTEAFF. CDR3 coding DNA: TGTGCCAGCAGTTCTTCAGGAACTGAAGCTTTCTTT.

The V call is TRBV28, the J call TRBJ2-2, with 9 bases lining up with TRBD1. The junction had 4 bases not matched to a gene; V was cut back by 2 bases and J by 6 bases. The CDR3 totals 15 residues. Germline assignment: CDR1 MDHEN and CDR2 SYDVKM. CDR3 DNA sequence: TGTGCCAGCAGTTTACAAGGACAGGGGTCCGGGGAGCTGTTTTTT. This gives the protein CASSLQGQGSGELFF.

The V gene is TRBV5-1, the J gene TRBJ1-2; D is undetermined. Germline-derived CDR1 and CDR2 are SGHRS and YFSETQ. Trimming stripped 5 bases from V and 2 bases from J, with 19 bases between. This CDR3 has 16 residues. The CDR3 protein is CASRTVVPGRNYGYTF. CDR3 DNA: TGCGCCAGCAGGACTGTTGTGCCAGGAAGAAACTATGGCTACACCTTC.

The chain employs TRBV2 and TRBJ2-5; D might be TRBD2 (6 bases). The CDR3 sequence is 14 residues long. Between the trimmed V and J ends, which lost 5 bases and 1 base, there was a span of 11 bases. Germline V lookup: CDR1 SNHLY, CDR2 FYNNEI. The CDR3 DNA is TGTGCCAGCAGTCCGAGTAGCGGCCAAGAGACCCAGTACTTC. Residues: CASSPSSGQETQYF.

The DNA of the CDR3 is TGTGCCAGCAGCTTAGGGGCGGGGACCTCGAACACCGGGGAGCTGTTTTTT. Protein product: CASSLGAGTSNTGELFF. The V and J genes are TRBV7-9 and TRBJ2-2, with D possibly being TRBD2 (6 bases). Trimming removed 1 base from V and 0 bases from J, with 12 bases in between. The CDR3 covers 17 residues. Germline V CDR1 and CDR2: SEHNR, FQNEAQ (reference sequence). The whole variable domain, remainder taken from reference TRBV7-9 and TRBJ2-2, is DTGVSQNPRHKITKRGQNVTFRCDPISEHNRLYWYRQTLGQGPEFLTYFQNEAQLEKSRLLSDRFSAERPKGSFSTLEIQRTEQGDSAMYLCASSLGAGTSNTGELFFGEGSRLTVL.

The CDR3 loop is CAWSRGTYSGNTIYF. CDR3 DNA sequence: TGTGCCTGGAGTAGAGGGACTTACTCTGGAAACACCATATATTTT. This chain uses TRBV30 with TRBJ1-3; TRBD1 is a possible D gene (5 bases). V lost 2 bases and J 0 bases, leaving 11 bases between the germline ends. The CDR3 runs to 15 residues. Germline V gene sequence: CDR1 GTSNPN, CDR2 SVGIG (reference sequence).

V and J are TRBV30 and TRBJ2-2, with D perhaps matching TRBD1 (6 bases). Germline values: CDR1 GTSNPN, CDR2 SVGIG (reference sequence). This CDR3 is built from 13 residues. V was clipped by 3 bases and J by 7 bases, with 12 bases between them. CDR3 region: CAWSPNRVGELFF. The CDR3 DNA follows: TGTGCCTGGAGCCCTAACAGGGTCGGGGAGCTGTTTTTT.

The chain links TRBV30 to TRBJ1-1; D is possibly TRBD1 (6 bases). The CDR3 is 16 residues long. The V end lost 5 bases, the J end lost 3 bases, and 22 bases lay between the germline ends. Germline CDR1 is GTSNPN and CDR2 is SVGIG (reference sequence). In DNA form, the CDR3 reads TGTGCCTGGGTCTGGACAGAGCCTCTTGCCTACACTGAAGCTTTCTTT. Its translation is CAWVWTEPLAYTEAFF.